This TCR beta chain was sequenced during a study of beta chain features in type 1 diabetes (dated 2018 in TCRdb). Describing the broader study: Patients and healthy donors did not differ in mean age, gender distribution, total cell number or subset yield. A total of around 110,000,000 sorted cells were examined across all samples, and a strong correlation was observed between cell number per subset and RNA yield. In the study, TCRB repertoires of sorted circulating CD4+ T cell subsets from recently diagnosed type 1 diabetes patients were compared with those of matched healthy donors. Regulatory and stem cell-like memory subsets were obtained from only 8 patients and roughly 8 healthy donors, while naive and central memory subsets were obtained from all 28 donors.

The CDR3 covers 14 residues, taking in both the cysteine and the phenylalanine. Only CDR3 DNA remains: 42 bases, in frame from the first base. Trimming removed 2 bases from V and 0 bases from J, leaving 5 bases between the germline ends. From the germline V gene, CDR1 is SGHDT and CDR2 is YYEEEE. Each donor gave one peripheral blood draw, averaging about 100 mL, which was collected into heparinised tubes. Naive, central memory, regulatory and stem cell-like memory CD4+ T cells were sorted on a BD FACSAria II using a panel including CD45RO, CCR7, CD25, CD127, CD95 and CD27. Every sorted population had a purity above 95%. PBMCs were isolated right away by Lymphoprep density gradient centrifugation and were stained directly, without culture. Samples were stained and sorted in pairs, with one healthy donor and one patient per experiment, so that batch effects were minimized. All of the isolated RNA was reverse transcribed with the High Capacity cDNA Reverse Transcription Kit, so expressed TCRB transcripts were sequenced. Deep immunoSEQ sequencing was applied to naive, central memory and regulatory T cell samples, giving an average of approximately 4 million total reads per sample. After sorted cells were lysed in RLT buffer, RNA was extracted with DNase-treated RNeasy Micro or Mini kits, with the choice depending on cell number. To prevent cross-contamination, every cell subset was processed on its own, while patient and healthy donor samples were processed together. Using the immunoSEQ multiplex PCR, TCRB sequences were amplified from cDNA into 87-bp fragments spanning the CDR3 region. Sequencing of the amplicons was performed on the Illumina HiSeq platform. The original methods were these. Synthetic template baselines were used to correct PCR bias computationally, reads within Hamming distance 2 were collapsed, and singletons that could not be merged were discarded. Reads were aligned against IMGT so that V, D and J genes, CDR3 length and insertions or deletions at six rearrangement sites could be assigned. Within each subset, clonotype counts were normalized to sorted cell number, after which true diversity and Gini coefficients were computed with the tcR R package. Repertoire sharing was quantified using the overlap coefficient calculated on TCRB nucleotide sequences. Out-of-frame TCRB sequences from naive cells were analyzed to stand in for the pre-selection repertoire. As stored in TCRdb, this immuneACCESS dataset retains in-frame rearrangements with V and J assigned. A fraction of the clones does not appear; measured against another copy, unresolved V genes explain less than half of the discrepancy, and the remainder lacks a known reason. For V, J and clone size, that table is used; D and trimming come from the DNA. The sample table lists about 650,000 clones, 9.5% to 15% of them with a count of one. The leading ten clones occupy more than 0.09% of the sample.

Note on this clone: Its target antigen remains unknown. Base quality data are lacking; no much larger clone is found one base away.

Study-level results and caveats: Because cDNA was sequenced instead of genomic DNA, highly expressing activated cells could be over-represented, though the groups showed no difference in activation or CD3 levels. Because the HLA sub-analyses included only small numbers of individuals, any influence of HLA type on TCRB rearrangement was left unresolved. Naive, central memory and regulatory TCRB repertoires appeared to be more similar among patients than among healthy donors. A moderate but significant shortening of TCRB CDR3 length was observed in type 1 diabetes patients in all four CD4+ subsets. At VDJ recombination sites, type 1 diabetes patients had fewer insertions and more deleted nucleotides, which implies abnormalities in thymic rearrangement. PCR might favor shorter templates, but patient and control samples were amplified and corrected together, so any skew would affect both groups equally.

Source material: naive CD4+ T cells from blood. This specimen's cell subset or site label, interpreted: true naive CD4+ T cells. The chain employs TRBV5-6 and TRBJ2-2; no confident D gene assignment can be made. This TCR came from a man aged 30 to 45 with type 1 diabetes. The CDR3 region has the sequence CASSLFTNTGELFF. The DNA sequence reads TGTGCCAGCAGCTTATTCACGAACACCGGGGAGCTGTTTTTT.